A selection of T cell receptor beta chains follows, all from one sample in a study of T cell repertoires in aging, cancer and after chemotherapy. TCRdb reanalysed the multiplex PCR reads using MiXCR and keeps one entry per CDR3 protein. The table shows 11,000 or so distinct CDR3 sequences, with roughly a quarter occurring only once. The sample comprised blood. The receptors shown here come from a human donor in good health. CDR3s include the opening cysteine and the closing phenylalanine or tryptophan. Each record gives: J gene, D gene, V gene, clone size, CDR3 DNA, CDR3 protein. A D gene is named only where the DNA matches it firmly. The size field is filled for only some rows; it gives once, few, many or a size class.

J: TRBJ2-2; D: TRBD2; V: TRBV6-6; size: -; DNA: TGTGCCAGCAGCCGCCGAGCGGGGACCAGAACATTGTTCGCGAACACCGGGGAGCTGTTTTTT; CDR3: CASSRRAGTRTLFANTGELFF
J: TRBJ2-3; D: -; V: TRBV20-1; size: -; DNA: TGCAGTACAGCGGCCCCGAAAGGTGATACGCAGTATTTT; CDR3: CSTAAPKGDTQYF
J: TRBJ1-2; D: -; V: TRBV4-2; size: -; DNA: TGTGCCAGCAGCCAAGACGCAGGGATAGAGTATGGCTACACCTTC; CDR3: CASSQDAGIEYGYTF
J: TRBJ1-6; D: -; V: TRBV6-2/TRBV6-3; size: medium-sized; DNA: TGTGCCAGCACTCTGACAAGCTCCTATAATTCACCCCTCCACTTT; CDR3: CASTLTSSYNSPLHF
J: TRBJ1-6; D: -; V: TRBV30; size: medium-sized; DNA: TGTGCCTGGAGTGGGTCTGGGTATAATTCACCCCTCCACTTT; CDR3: CAWSGSGYNSPLHF
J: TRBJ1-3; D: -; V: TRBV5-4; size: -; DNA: TGTGCCAGCAGCTGGGATCGGGGAACCATATATTTT; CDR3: CASSWDRGTIYF
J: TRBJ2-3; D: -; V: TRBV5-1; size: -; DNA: TGCGCCAGCAGCTTGGATCGGGGCACAGATACGCAGTATTTT; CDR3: CASSLDRGTDTQYF
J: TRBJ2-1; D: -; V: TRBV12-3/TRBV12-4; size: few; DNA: TGTGCCAGCAGCTTTCGAGACAACAATGAGCAGTTCTTC; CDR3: CASSFRDNNEQFF
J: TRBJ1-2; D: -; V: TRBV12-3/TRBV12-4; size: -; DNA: TGTGCCAGCAGTTTAAGGAAAACAGGGTTAAATGGCTACACCTTC; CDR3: CASSLRKTGLNGYTF
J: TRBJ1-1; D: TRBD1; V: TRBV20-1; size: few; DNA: TGCAGTGCCGGACAGGGGATGATGAACACTGAAGCTTTCTTT; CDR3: CSAGQGMMNTEAFF
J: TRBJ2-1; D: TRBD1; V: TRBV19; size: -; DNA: TGTGCCAGTAGTTACCGGGACAGGGAAGACAATCATTGCTTC; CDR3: CASSYRDREDNHCF